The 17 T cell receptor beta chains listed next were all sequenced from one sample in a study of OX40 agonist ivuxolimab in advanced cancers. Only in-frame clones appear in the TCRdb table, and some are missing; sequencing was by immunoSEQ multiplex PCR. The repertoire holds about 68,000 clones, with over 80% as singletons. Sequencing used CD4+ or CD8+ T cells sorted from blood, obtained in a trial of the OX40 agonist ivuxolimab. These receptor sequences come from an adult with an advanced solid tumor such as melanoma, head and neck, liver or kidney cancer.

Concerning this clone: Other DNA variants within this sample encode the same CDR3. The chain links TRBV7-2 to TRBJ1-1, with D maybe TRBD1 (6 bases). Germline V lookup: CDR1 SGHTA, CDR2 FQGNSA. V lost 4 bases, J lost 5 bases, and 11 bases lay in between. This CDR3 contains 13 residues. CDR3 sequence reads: CASSSSGVTEAFF. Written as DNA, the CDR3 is TGTGCCAGCAGCTCGTCAGGGGTAACTGAAGCTTTCTTT.

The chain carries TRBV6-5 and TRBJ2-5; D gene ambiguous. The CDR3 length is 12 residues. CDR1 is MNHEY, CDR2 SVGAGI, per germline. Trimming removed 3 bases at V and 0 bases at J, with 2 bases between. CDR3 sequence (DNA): TGTGCCAGCAGTTATAACCAAGAGACCCAGTACTTC. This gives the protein CASSYNQETQYF.

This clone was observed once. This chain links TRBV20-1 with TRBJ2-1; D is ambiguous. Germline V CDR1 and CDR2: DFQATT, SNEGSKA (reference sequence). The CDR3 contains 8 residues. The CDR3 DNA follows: TGCAGCTACAATGAGCAGTTCTTC. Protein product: CSYNEQFF.

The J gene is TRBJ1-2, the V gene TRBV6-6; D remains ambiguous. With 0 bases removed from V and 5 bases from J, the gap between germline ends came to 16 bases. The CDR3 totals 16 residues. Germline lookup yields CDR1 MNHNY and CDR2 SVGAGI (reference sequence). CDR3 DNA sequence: TGTGCCAGCAGTTACTCTACTCCAAGTACGGGGTATGGCTACACCTTC. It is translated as CASSYSTPSTGYGYTF.

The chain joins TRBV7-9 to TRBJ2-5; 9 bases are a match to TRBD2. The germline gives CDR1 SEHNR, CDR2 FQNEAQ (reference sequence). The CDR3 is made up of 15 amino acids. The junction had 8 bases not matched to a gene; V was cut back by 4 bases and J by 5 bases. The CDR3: CASSSTGLAGETQYF. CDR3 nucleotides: TGTGCCAGCAGCTCAACGGGACTAGCAGGGGAGACCCAGTACTTC.

The CDR3 nucleotides read TGTGCCAGCAGTGAAAGAGAAAGCTCCTACAATGAGCAGTTCTTC. Translation: CASSERESSYNEQFF. The chain links TRBV2 to TRBJ2-1; no reliable D call. This CDR3 has 15 residues. The V end was cut by 2 bases, the J end by 0 bases, with 8 bases between. The germline V gene encodes CDR1 SNHLY and CDR2 FYNNEI.

The DNA of the CDR3 is TGTGCCAGCAGTTCGGGGGGTATGAACACTGAAGCTTTCTTT. Protein product: CASSSGGMNTEAFF. V usage is TRBV6-1 and J usage is TRBJ1-1, with TRBD1 as a possible D gene (5 bases). From germline, CDR1 is MNHNS and CDR2 SASEGT. With 5 bases removed from V and 0 bases from J, the gap between germline ends came to 10 bases. The CDR3 is made up of 14 amino acids.

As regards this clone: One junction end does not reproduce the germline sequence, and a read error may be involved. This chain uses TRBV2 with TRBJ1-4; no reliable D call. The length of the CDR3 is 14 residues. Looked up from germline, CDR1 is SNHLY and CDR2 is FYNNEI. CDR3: CASREDRGDEKLFF. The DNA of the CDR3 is TGTGCCAGCAGGGAAGACCGGGGTGATGAAAAACTGTTTTTT.

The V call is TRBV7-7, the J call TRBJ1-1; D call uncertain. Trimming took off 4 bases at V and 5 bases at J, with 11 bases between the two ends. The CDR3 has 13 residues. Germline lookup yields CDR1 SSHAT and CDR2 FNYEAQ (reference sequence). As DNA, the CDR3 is TGTGCCAGCAGCTCGGGTTTGGGGACTGAAGCTTTCTTT. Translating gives CASSSGLGTEAFF.

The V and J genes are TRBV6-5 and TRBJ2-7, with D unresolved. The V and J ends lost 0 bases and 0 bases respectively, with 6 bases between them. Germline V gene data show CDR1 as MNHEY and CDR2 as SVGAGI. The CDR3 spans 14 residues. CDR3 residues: CASSYSHSSYEQYV. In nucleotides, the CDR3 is TGTGCCAGCAGTTACTCGCACAGCTCCTACGAGCAGTACGTC.

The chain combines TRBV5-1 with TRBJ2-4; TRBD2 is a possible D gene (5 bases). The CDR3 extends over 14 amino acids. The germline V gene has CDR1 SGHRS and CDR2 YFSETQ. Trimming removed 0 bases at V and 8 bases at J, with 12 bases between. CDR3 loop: CASSLEVSADIQYF. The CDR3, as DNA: TGCGCCAGCAGCTTGGAGGTTAGCGCGGACATTCAGTACTTC.

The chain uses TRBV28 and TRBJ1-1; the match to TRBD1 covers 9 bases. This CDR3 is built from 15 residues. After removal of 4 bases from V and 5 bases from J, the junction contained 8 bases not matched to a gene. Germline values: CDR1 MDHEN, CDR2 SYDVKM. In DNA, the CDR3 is TGTGCCAGCAGTTCCTCGGGACAGGGTGAGACTGAAGCTTTCTTT. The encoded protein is CASSSSGQGETEAFF.

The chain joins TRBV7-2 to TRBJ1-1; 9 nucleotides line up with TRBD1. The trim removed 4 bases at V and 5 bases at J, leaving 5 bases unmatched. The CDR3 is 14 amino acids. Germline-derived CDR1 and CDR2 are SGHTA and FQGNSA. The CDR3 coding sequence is TGTGCCAGCAGCTCGGGACAGGGTGTAACTGAAGCTTTCTTT. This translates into CASSSGQGVTEAFF.

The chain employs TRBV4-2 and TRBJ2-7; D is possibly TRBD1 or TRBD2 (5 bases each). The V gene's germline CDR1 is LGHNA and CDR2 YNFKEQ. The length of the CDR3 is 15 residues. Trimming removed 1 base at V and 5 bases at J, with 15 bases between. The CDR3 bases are TGTGCCAGCAGCCAAGGTACCGGGGCCCTGGACGAGCAGTACTTC. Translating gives CASSQGTGALDEQYF.

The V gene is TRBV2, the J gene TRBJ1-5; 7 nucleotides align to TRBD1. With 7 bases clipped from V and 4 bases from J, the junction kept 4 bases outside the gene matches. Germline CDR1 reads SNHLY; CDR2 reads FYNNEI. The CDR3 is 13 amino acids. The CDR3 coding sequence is TGTGCCAGCAACGGACAGGCTAATCAGCCCCAGCATTTT. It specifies CASNGQANQPQHF.

The DNA of the CDR3 is TGTGCCAGCAGTTACTCGACAGGGTACTCCGGAAACACCATATATTTT. Its translation: CASSYSTGYSGNTIYF. The chain links TRBV6-5 to TRBJ1-3; TRBD1 matches 7 bases. CDR1 and CDR2 (germline): MNHEY, SVGAGI. The CDR3 is made up of 16 amino acids. V was clipped by 0 bases and J by 4 bases; unmatched bases: 6.

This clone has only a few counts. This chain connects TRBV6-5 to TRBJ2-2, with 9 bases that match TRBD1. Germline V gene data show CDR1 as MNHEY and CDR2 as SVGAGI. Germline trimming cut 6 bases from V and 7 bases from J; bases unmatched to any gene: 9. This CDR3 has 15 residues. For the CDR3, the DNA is TGTGCCAGCAGCCAAAGGGACAGGGATATCGGGGAGCTGTTTTTT. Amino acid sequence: CASSQRDRDIGELFF.